This T cell receptor beta chain was found in a study of T cell repertoires in cytomegalovirus infection. Study overall: Public TCR beta signatures provided an indication of both CMV infection and a matching HLA type. Study findings and constraints: Cumulated frequencies of public TCR beta families served to identify carriers of CMV plus the relevant HLA.

A word on this clonotype: What it binds is not known.

Looked up from germline, CDR1 is LNHDA and CDR2 is SQIVND (reference sequence). V lost 0 bases to trimming and J lost 0 bases, with 12 bases between them. The CDR3 runs 17 residues. MiXCR, applied by TCRdb to the reads, yields one record per CDR3 protein. The sample yields roughly 600,000 distinct CDR3 sequences, roughly 26% seen once. The TCR comes from a human donor in good health (CMV status not recorded). Some clones in this sample may be carry-over from other donors' samples. This chain uses TRBV19 with TRBJ1-5; D not certain. The sequenced sample was CD8+ T cells from PBMCs. The CDR3 nucleotides are TGTGCCAGTAGTATAGATACAGCTCGGGGTAGCAATCAGCCCCAGCATTTT. Encoded protein: CASSIDTARGSNQPQHF.